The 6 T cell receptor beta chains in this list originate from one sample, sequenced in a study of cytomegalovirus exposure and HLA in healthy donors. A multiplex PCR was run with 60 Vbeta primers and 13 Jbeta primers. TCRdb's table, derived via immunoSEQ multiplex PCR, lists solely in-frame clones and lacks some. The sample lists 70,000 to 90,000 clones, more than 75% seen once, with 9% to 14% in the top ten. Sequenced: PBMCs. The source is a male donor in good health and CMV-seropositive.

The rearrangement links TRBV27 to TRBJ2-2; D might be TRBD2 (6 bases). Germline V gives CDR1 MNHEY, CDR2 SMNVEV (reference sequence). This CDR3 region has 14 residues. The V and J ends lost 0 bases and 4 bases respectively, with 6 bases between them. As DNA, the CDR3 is TGTGCCAGCAGTTTATCCGGGGGCACCGGGGAGCTGTTTTTT. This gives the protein CASSLSGGTGELFF.

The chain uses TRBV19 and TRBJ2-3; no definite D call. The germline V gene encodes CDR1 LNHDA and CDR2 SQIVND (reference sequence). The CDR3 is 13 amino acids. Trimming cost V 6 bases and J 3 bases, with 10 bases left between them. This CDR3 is CASSRLKTDTQYF. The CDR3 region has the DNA TGTGCCAGTAGCCGACTTAAGACAGATACGCAGTATTTT.

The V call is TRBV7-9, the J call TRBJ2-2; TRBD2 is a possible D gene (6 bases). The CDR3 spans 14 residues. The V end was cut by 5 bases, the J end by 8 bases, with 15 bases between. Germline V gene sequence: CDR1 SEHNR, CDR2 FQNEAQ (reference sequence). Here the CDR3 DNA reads TGTGCCAGCAGCCCCAATGTGGGGACTGGGGAGCTGTTTTTT. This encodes CASSPNVGTGELFF.

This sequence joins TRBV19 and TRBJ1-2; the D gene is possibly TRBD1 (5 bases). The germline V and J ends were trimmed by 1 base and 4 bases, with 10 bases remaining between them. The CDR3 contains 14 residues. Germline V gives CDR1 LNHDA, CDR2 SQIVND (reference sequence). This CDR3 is CASSIAQAFYGYTF. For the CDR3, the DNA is TGTGCCAGTAGTATAGCACAGGCTTTCTATGGCTACACCTTC.

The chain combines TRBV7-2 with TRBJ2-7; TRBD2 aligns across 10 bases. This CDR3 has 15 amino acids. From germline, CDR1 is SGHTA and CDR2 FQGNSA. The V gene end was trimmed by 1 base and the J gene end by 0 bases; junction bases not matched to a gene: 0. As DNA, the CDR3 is TGTGCCAGCAGCTTAGGGACTAGCGGCTCCTACGAGCAGTACTTC. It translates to CASSLGTSGSYEQYF.

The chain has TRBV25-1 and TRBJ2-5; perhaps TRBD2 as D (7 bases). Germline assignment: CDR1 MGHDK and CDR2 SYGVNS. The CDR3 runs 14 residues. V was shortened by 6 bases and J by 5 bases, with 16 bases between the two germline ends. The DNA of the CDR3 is TGTGCCAGCAGAGGGGGGGCGGGATGGGAGACCCAGTACTTC. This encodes CASRGGAGWETQYF.